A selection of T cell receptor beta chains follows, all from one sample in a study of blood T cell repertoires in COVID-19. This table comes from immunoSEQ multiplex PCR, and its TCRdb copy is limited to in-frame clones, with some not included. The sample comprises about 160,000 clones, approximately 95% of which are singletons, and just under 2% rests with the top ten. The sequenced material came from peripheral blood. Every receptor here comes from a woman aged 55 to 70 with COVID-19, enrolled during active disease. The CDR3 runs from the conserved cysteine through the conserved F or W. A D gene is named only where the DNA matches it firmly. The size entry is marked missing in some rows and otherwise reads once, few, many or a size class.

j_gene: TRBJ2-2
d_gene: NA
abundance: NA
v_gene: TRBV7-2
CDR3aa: CASNNHRAGELFF
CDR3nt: TGTGCCAGCAACAATCACAGGGCCGGGGAGCTGTTTTTT

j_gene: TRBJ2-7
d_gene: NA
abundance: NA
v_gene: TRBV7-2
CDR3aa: CASSPEVDSFYEQYF
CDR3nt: TGTGCCAGCAGCCCAGAGGTGGACAGCTTCTACGAGCAGTACTTC

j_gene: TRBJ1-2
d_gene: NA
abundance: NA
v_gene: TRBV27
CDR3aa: CASSLGGTDYGYTF
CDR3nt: TGTGCCAGCAGTTTAGGGGGGACGGACTATGGCTACACCTTC

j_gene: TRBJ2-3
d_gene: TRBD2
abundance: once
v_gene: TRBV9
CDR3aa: CASSVGASGGSSTDTQYF
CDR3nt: TGTGCCAGCAGCGTAGGGGCCAGCGGGGGGTCAAGCACAGATACGCAGTATTTT

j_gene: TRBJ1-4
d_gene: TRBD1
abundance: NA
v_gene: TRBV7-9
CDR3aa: CASSLARTGLEKLFF
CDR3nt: TGTGCCAGCAGCTTAGCGCGGACAGGCCTCGAAAAACTGTTTTTT

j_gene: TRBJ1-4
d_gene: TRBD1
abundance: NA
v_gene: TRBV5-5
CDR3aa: CASSFNAVPRGTNNEKLFF
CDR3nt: TGTGCCAGCAGCTTCAACGCCGTACCCAGGGGGACAAATAATGAAAAACTGTTTTTT

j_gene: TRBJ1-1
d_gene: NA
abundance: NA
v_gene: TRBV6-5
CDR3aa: CASSKRGSDTEAFF
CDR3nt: TGTGCCAGCAGTAAAAGAGGGTCGGACACTGAAGCTTTCTTT

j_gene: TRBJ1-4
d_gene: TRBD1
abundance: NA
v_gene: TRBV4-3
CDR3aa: CASSQWTGVGEKLFF
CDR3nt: TGCGCCAGCAGCCAATGGACAGGGGTTGGTGAAAAACTGTTTTTT

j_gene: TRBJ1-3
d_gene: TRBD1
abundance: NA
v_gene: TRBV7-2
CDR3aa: CASSSPTGAGNTIYF
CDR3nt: TGTGCCAGCAGCTCTCCGACAGGGGCGGGAAACACCATATATTTT

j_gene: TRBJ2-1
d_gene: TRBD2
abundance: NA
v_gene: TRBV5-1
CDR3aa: CASSLETSAYNEQFF
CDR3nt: TGCGCCAGCAGCTTGGAAACTAGCGCCTACAATGAGCAGTTCTTC

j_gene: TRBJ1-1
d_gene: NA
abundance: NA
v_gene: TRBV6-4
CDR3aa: CASRTQGGNTEAFF
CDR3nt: TGTGCCAGCAGAACACAGGGTGGGAACACTGAAGCTTTCTTT

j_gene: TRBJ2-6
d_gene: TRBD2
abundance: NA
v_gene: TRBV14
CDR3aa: CASSQVGGSGANVLTF
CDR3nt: TGTGCCAGCAGCCAAGTGGGGGGGTCTGGGGCCAACGTCCTGACTTTC

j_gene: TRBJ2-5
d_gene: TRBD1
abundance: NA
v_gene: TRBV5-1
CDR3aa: CASSPRTGGFSRETQYF
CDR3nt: TGCGCCAGCAGCCCCCGGACAGGGGGCTTTTCGCGAGAGACCCAGTACTTC

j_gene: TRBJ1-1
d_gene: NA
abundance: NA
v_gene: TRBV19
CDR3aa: CASSIRGRGSEAFF
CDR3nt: TGTGCCAGTAGTATAAGGGGCAGGGGAAGTGAAGCTTTCTTT

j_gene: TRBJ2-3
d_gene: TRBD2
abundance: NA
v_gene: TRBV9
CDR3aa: CASSVIAGAEDTQYF
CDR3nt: TGTGCCAGCAGCGTAATAGCGGGGGCAGAAGATACGCAGTATTTT

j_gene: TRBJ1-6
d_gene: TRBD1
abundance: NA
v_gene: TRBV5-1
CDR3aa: CASRRDRVDSPLHF
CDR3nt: TGCGCCAGCAGAAGGGACAGGGTAGATTCACCCCTCCACTTT

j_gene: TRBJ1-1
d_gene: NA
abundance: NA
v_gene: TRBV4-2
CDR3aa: CASSPGQRTEAFF
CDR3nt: TGTGCCAGCAGTCCGGGACAACGGACTGAAGCTTTCTTT

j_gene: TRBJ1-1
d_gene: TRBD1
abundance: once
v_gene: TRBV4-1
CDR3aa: CASSADRGLTEAFF
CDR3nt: TGCGCCAGCAGCGCCGACAGGGGGCTTACTGAAGCTTTCTTT

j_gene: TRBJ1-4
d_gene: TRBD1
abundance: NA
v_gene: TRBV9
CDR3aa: CASSVGVGQGGEKLFF
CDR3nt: TGTGCCAGCAGCGTAGGGGTGGGACAGGGAGGTGAAAAACTGTTTTTT

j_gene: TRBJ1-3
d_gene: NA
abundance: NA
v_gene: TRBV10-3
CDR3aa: CAISENREGDTIYF
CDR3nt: TGTGCCATCAGTGAGAACAGGGAGGGAGACACCATATATTTT

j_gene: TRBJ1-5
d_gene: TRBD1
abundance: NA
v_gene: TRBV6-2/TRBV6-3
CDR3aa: CASSYLDRVGQPQHF
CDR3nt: TGTGCCAGCAGTTACCTCGACAGGGTGGGACAGCCCCAGCATTTT

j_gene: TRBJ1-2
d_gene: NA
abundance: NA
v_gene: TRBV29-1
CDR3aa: CSVGGGVGYGYTF
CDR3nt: TGCAGCGTTGGGGGGGGAGTTGGGTATGGCTACACCTTC

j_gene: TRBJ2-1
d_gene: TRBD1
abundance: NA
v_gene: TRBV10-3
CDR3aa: CAISDGTVGNEQFF
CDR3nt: TGTGCCATCAGTGACGGGACAGTGGGGAATGAGCAGTTCTTC

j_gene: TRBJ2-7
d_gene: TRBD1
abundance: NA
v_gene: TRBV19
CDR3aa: CASSSAGTGAYEQYF
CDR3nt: TGTGCCAGTAGTTCCGCAGGGACAGGGGCCTACGAGCAGTACTTC

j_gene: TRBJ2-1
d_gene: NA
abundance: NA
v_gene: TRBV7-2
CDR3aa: CASSLALTVGPNEQFF
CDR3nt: TGTGCCAGCAGCTTAGCGCTTACGGTGGGGCCTAATGAGCAGTTCTTC

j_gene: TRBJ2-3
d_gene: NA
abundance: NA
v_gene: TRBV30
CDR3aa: CAWSGGAPDTQYF
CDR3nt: TGTGCCTGGAGCGGGGGTGCCCCAGATACGCAGTATTTT

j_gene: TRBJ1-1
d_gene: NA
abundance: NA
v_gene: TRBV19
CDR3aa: CASSLIQGLNTEAFF
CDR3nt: TGTGCCAGTAGTCTGATTCAGGGGTTGAACACTGAAGCTTTCTTT

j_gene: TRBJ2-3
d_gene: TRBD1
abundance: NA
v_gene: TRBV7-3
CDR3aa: CASSLTPDRVDTQYF
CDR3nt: TGTGCCAGCAGCTTAACCCCGGACAGGGTGGATACGCAGTATTTT

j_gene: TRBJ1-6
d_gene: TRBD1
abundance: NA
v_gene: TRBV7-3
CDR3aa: CASSQDRNISPLHF
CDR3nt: TGTGCCAGCAGCCAGGACAGGAACATTTCACCCCTCCACTTT

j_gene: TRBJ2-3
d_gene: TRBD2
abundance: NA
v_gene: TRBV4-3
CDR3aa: CASSQDALTSGGADTQYF
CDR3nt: TGCGCCAGCAGCCAAGATGCGCTGACTAGCGGGGGGGCAGATACGCAGTATTTT

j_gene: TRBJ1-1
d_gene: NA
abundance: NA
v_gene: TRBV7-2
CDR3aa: CASSLGGQGNTEAFF
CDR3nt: TGTGCCAGCAGCTTAGGGGGGCAGGGGAACACTGAAGCTTTCTTT

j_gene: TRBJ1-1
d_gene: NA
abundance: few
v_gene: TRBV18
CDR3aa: CASSPQGKGTEAFF
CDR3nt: TGTGCCAGCTCACCACAGGGGAAGGGCACTGAAGCTTTCTTT

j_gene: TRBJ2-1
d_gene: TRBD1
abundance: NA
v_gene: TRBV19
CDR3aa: CASSIGTDNEQFF
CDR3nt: TGTGCCAGTAGTATTGGGACAGACAATGAGCAGTTCTTC

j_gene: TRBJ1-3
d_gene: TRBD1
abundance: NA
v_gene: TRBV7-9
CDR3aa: CASSPRTGLIGNTIYF
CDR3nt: TGTGCCAGCAGCCCGAGGACAGGACTAATTGGAAACACCATATATTTT

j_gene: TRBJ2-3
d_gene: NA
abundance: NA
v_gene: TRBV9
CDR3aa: CASSVATGWTDTQYF
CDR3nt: TGTGCCAGCAGCGTAGCGACAGGTTGGACAGATACGCAGTATTTT

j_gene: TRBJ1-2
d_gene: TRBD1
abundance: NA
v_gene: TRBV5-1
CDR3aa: CASSLGTGEFGYTF
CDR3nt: TGCGCCAGCAGCTTGGGGACAGGGGAGTTCGGCTACACCTTC

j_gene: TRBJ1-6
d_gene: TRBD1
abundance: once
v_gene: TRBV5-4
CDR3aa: CASSLGTGGIAPLHF
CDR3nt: TGTGCCAGCAGCTTGGGGACAGGGGGCATAGCACCCCTCCACTTT